The TCR beta chain under discussion was sequenced for a study of shared clonotypes between healthy human individuals. General study points: Sequencing depth was predicted to influence how clonotypes are shared among donors.

The CDR3 consists of 15 residues. Germline lookup yields CDR1 MNHEY and CDR2 SVGAGI. Germline trimming cut 2 bases from V and 4 bases from J; bases unmatched to any gene: 4. Naive CD8 cells were CD45RO-negative, positively selected for CCR7, excluding terminally differentiated effector memory CD45RA+ cells. The assay ran at deep level. Sequencing used immunoSEQ multiplex PCR; TCRdb keeps in-frame clones, though not all of them. The sample has over 2 million clones; less than 95% are singletons. Worth noting for this clone: Antigen: not known. The same CDR3 is also encoded by other DNA sequences in this sample.

The sequencing sample was made of naive CD8+ T cells sorted from blood. This chain uses TRBV6-5 with TRBJ2-7; 11 nucleotides align to TRBD1. This receptor was taken from a man aged 18 to 35 in good health. CDR3 region: CASSYGQGALYEQYF. The CDR3 DNA sequence: TGTGCCAGCAGTTACGGACAGGGGGCGCTTTACGAGCAGTACTTC.